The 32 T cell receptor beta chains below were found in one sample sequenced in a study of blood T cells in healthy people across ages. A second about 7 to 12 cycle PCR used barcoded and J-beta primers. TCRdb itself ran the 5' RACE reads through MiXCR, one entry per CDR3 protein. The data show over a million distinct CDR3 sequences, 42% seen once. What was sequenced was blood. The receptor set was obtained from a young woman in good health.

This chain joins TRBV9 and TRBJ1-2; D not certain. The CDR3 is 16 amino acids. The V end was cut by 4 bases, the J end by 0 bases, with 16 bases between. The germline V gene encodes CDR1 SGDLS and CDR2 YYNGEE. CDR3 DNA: TGTGCCAGCAGCTCAAACCCGCGCGAGGCTAACTATGGCTACACCTTC. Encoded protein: CASSSNPREANYGYTF.

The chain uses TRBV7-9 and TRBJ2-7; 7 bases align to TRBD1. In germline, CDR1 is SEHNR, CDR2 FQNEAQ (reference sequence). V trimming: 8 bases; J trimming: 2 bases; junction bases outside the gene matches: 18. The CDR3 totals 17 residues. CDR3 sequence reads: CASERKGGVQPAYEQYF. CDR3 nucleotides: TGTGCCAGCGAAAGGAAAGGGGGCGTACAGCCGGCCTACGAGCAGTACTTC.

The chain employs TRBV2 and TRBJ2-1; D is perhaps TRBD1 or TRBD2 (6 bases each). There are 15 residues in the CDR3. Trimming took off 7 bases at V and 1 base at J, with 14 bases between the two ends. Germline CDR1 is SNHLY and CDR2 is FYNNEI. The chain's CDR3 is CASIGGTLSYNEQFF. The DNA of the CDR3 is TGTGCCAGCATAGGAGGGACATTGTCCTACAATGAGCAGTTCTTC.

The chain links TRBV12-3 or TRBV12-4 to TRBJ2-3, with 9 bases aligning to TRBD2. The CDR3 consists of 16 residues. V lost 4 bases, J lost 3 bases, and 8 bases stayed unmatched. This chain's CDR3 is CASSWSSGSGTDTQYF. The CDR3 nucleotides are TGTGCCAGCAGTTGGAGTAGCGGGAGTGGGACAGATACGCAGTATTTT.

In DNA, the CDR3 is TGCGCCAGCAGCGCGTCCGGGACTCTTAGCACAGATACGCAGTATTTT. As protein: CASSASGTLSTDTQYF. The chain joins TRBV5-1 to TRBJ2-3; TRBD2 might be the D (6 bases). Per germline, CDR1 SGHRS and CDR2 YFSETQ. Trimming left V 4 bases short and J 0 bases short, with 15 bases between. CDR3 length: 16 amino acids.

The CDR3 sequence: CASRVNTLGTEAFF. The CDR3 DNA is TGTGCCAGCAGGGTTAATACTCTGGGGACTGAAGCTTTCTTT. The gene calls are TRBV6-2 or TRBV6-3 and TRBJ1-1; D not resolved. With 6 bases removed from V and 5 bases from J, the gap between germline ends came to 16 bases. The CDR3 is made up of 14 amino acids. Germline values: CDR1 MNHEY, CDR2 SVGEGT.

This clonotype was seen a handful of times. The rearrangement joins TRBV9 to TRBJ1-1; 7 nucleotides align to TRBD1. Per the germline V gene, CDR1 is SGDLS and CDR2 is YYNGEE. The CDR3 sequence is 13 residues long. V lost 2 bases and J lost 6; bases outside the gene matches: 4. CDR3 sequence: CASSVRQGPEAFF. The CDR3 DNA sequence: TGTGCCAGCAGCGTTAGACAGGGCCCTGAAGCTTTCTTT.

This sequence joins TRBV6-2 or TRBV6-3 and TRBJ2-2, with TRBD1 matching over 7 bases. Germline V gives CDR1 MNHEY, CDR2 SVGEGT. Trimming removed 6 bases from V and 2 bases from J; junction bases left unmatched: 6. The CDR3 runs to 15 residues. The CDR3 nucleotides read TGTGCCAGCAGCCAAGACAGGGACAACACCGGGGAGCTGTTTTTT. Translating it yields CASSQDRDNTGELFF.

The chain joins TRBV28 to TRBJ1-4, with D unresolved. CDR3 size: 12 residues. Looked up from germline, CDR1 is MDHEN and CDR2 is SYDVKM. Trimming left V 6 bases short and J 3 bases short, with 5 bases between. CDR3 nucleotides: TGTGCCAGCAGGTCAGCTAATGAAAAACTGTTTTTT. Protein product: CASRSANEKLFF.

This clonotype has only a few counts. CDR3 coding DNA: TGCGCCAGCAGCCCGGACCGAACCACCTATGGCTACACCTTC. Its translation: CASSPDRTTYGYTF. The genes are TRBV5-1 and TRBJ1-2; no clear D. V lost 4 bases, J lost 4 bases, and 14 bases lay in between. Looked up from germline, CDR1 is SGHRS and CDR2 is YFSETQ. The CDR3 totals 14 residues. Full variable domain (remainder filled in from reference TRBV5-1 and TRBJ1-2): KAGVTQTPRYLIKTRGQQVTLSCSPISGHRSVSWYQQTPGQGLQFLFEYFSETQRNKGNFPGRFSGRQFSNSRSEMNVSTLELGDSALYLCASSPDRTTYGYTFGSGTRLTVV.

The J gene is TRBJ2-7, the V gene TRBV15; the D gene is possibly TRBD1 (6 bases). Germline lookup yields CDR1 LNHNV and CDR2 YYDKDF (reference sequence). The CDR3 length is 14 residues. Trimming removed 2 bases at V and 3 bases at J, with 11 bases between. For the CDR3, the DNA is TGTGCCACCAGCAGATCAGGGACAAACTACGAGCAGTACTTC. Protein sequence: CATSRSGTNYEQYF.

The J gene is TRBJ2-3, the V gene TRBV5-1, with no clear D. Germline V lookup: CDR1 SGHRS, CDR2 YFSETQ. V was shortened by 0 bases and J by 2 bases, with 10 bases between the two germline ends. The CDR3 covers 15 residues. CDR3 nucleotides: TGCGCCAGCAGCTTGGTGGGGATGCCCACAGATACGCAGTATTTT. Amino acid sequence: CASSLVGMPTDTQYF. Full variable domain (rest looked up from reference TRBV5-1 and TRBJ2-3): KAGVTQTPRYLIKTRGQQVTLSCSPISGHRSVSWYQQTPGQGLQFLFEYFSETQRNKGNFPGRFSGRQFSNSRSEMNVSTLELGDSALYLCASSLVGMPTDTQYFGPGTRLTVL.

CDR3 DNA sequence: TGTGCCAGCATGTCTGTGAACACTGAAGCTTTCTTT. It specifies CASMSVNTEAFF. The V gene is TRBV6-1, the J gene TRBJ1-1; no firm D call. V lost 7 bases and J lost 0, with 6 bases in between. Per the germline V gene, CDR1 is MNHNS and CDR2 is SASEGT. There are 12 residues in the CDR3.

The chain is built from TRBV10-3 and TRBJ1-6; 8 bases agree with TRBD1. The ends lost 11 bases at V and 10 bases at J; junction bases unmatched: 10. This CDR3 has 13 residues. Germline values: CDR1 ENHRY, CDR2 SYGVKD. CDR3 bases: TGTGCCGTGGGTGACAGGGGCGAATCACCCCTCCACTTT. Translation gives CAVGDRGESPLHF.

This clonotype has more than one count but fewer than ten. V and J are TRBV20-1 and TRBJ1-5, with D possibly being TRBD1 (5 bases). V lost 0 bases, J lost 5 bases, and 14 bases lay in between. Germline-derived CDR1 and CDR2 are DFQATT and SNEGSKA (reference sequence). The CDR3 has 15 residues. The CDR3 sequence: CSARDQGGRHQPQHF. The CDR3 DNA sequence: TGCAGTGCTAGAGACCAGGGTGGTCGGCATCAGCCCCAGCATTTT.

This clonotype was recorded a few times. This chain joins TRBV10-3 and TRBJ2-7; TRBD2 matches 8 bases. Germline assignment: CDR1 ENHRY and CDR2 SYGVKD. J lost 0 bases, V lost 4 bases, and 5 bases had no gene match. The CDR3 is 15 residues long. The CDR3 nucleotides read TGTGCCATCAGTGGTAGCGGGGCCAGCTCCTACGAGCAGTACTTC. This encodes CAISGSGASSYEQYF.

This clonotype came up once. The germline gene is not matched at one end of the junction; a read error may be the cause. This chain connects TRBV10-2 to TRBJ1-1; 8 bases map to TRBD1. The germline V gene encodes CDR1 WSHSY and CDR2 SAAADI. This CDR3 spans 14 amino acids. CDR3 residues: CASSGTGPNTEAFF. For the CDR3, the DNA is TGCGCCAGCAGTGGGACAGGGCCGAACACCGAAGCTTTCTTT.

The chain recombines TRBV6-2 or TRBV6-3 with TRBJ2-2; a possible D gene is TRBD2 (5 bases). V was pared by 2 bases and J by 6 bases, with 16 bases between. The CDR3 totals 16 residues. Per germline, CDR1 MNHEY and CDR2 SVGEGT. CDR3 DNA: TGTGCCAGCAGTTACATTCTAGCAGGAGCCTCCGGGGAGCTGTTTTTT. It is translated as CASSYILAGASGELFF.

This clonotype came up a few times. The DNA for the CDR3 is TGTGCCAGCAGCTTAGGCGAAAGGGCAGATACGCAGTATTTT. It translates to CASSLGERADTQYF. The chain combines TRBV13 with TRBJ2-3, with unresolved D. Germline-derived CDR1 and CDR2 are PRHDT and FYEKMQ (reference sequence). V was cut by 0 bases and J by 4 bases, with 8 bases left in between. There are 14 residues in the CDR3. Looking up the rest from reference TRBV13 and TRBJ2-3 gives the full variable domain: AAGVIQSPRHLIKEKRETATLKCYPIPRHDTVYWYQQGPGQDPQFLISFYEKMQSDKGSIPDRFSAQQFSDYHSELNMSSLELGDSALYFCASSLGERADTQYFGPGTRLTVL.

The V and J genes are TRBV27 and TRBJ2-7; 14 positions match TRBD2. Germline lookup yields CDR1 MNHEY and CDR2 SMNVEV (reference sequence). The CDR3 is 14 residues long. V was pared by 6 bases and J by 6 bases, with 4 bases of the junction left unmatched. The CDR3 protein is CASSPGTSGSEQYF. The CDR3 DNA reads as TGTGCCAGCAGCCCCGGGACTAGCGGGAGCGAGCAGTACTTC.

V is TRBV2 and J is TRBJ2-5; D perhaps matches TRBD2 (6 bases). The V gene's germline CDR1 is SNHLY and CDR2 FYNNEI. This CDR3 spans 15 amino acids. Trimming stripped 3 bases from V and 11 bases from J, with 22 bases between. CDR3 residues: CASSDPGSGGNEQYF. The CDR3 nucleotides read TGTGCCAGCAGTGACCCCGGGAGTGGAGGCAATGAGCAGTACTTC.

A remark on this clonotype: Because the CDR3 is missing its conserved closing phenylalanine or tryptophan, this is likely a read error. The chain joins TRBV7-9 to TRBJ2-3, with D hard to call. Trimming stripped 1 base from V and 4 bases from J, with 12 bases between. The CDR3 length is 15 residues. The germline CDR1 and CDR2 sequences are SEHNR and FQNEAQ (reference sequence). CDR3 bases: TGTGCCAGCAGCTTAGTTGTACAGCCGGCAGATACGCAGTATGTT. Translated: CASSLVVQPADTQYV.

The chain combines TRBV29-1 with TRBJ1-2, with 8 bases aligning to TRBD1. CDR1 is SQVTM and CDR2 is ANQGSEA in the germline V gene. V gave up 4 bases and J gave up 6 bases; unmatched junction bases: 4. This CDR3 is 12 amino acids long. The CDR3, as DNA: TGCAGCGTTGGCGGACAGGGTCATGGCTACACCTTC. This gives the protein CSVGGQGHGYTF.

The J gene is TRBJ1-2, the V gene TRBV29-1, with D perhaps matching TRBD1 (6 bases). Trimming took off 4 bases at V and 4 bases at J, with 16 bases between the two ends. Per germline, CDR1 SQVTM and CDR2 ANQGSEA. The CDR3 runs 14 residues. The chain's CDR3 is CSVGEGGFSYGYTF. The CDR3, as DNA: TGCAGCGTTGGCGAAGGGGGGTTTTCCTATGGCTACACCTTC.

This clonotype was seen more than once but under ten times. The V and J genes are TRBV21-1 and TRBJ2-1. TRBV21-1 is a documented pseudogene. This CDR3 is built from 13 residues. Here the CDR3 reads CASSKDRTAEQFF. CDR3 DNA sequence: TGTGCCAGCAGCAAAGATAGAACAGCTGAGCAGTTCTTC.

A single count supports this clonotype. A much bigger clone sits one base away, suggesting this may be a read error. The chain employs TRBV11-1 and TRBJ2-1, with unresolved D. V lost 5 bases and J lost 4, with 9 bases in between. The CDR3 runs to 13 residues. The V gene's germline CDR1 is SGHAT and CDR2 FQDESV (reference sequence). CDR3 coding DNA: TGTGCCAGCAGCCCTAAGCCGTACAATGAGCAGTTCTTC. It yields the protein CASSPKPYNEQFF. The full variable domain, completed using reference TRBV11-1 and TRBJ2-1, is EAEVAQSPRYKITEKSQAVAFWCDPISGHATLYWYRQILGQGPELLVQFQDESVVDDSQLPKDRFSAERLKGVDSTLKIQPAELGDSAMYLCASSPKPYNEQFFGPGTRLTVL.

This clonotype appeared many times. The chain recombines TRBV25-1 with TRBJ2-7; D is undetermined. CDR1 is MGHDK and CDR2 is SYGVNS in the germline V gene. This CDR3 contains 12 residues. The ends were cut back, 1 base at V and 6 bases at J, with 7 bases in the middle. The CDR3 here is CASSEWGGEQYF. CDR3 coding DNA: TGTGCCAGCAGTGAATGGGGTGGCGAGCAGTACTTC.

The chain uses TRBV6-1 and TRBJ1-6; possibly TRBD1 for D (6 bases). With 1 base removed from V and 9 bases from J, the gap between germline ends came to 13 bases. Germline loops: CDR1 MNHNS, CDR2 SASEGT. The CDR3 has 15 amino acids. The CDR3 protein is CASSEEGGWFSPLHF. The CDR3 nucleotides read TGTGCCAGCAGTGAAGAAGGGGGTTGGTTTTCACCCCTCCACTTT.

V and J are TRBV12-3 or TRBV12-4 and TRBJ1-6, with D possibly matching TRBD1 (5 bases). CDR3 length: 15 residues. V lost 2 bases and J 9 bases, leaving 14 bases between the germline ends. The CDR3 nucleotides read TGTGCCAGCAGTTTACTGGGACCGCGGGGTTCACCCCTCCACTTT. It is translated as CASSLLGPRGSPLHF.

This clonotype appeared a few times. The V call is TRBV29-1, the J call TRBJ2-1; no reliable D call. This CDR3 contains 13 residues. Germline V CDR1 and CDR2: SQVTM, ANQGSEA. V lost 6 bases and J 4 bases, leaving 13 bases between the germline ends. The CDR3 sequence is CSVPALGYNEQFF. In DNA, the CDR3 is TGCAGCGTCCCCGCGCTGGGGTACAATGAGCAGTTCTTC.

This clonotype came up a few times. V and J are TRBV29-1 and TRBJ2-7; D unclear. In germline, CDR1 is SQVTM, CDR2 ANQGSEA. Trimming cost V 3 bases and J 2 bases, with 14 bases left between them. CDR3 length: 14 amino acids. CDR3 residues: CSVDGQRAPYEQYF. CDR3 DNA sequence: TGCAGCGTTGATGGGCAGAGAGCACCCTACGAGCAGTACTTC.

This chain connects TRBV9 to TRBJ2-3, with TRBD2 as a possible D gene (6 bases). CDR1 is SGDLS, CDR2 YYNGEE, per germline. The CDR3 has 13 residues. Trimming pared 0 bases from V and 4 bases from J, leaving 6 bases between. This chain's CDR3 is CASSVERADTQYF. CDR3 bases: TGTGCCAGCAGCGTAGAGCGGGCAGATACGCAGTATTTT.